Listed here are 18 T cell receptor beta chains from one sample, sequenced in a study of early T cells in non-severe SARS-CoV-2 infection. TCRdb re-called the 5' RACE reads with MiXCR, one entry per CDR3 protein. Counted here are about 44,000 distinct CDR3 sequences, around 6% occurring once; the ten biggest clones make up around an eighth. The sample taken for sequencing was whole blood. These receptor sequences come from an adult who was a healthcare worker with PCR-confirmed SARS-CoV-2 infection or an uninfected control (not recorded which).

The chain's CDR3 is CASSFRRVGPETQYF. The DNA of the CDR3 is TGTGCCAGCAGTTTTCGAAGGGTCGGCCCAGAGACCCAGTACTTC. The chain is built from TRBV6-5 and TRBJ2-5; D remains ambiguous. The CDR3 runs to 15 residues. Trimming removed 4 bases from V and 4 bases from J, with 16 bases in between. Germline CDR1 reads MNHEY; CDR2 reads SVGAGI.

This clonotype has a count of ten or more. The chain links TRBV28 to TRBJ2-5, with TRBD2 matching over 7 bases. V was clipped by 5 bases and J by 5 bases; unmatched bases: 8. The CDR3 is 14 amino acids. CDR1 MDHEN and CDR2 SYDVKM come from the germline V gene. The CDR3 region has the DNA TGTGCCAGCAGTCCCGCCGGACTAGGCGAGACCCAGTACTTC. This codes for CASSPAGLGETQYF.

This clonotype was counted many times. The CDR3 reads CASSPGQGFGQPQHF. The DNA of the CDR3 is TGTGCCAGCAGCCCAGGACAGGGTTTTGGTCAGCCCCAGCATTTT. The chain couples TRBV25-1 to TRBJ1-5; 8 positions match TRBD1. The trim removed 6 bases at V and 6 bases at J, leaving 10 bases unmatched. In germline, CDR1 is MGHDK, CDR2 SYGVNS. This CDR3 is 15 amino acids long.

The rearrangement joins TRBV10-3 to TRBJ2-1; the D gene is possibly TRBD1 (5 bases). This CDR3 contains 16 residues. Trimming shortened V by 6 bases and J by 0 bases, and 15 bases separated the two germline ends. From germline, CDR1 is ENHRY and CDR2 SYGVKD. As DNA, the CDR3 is TGTGCCATCAGGGGGCAACCAAATCACTCCTACAATGAGCAGTTCTTC. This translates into CAIRGQPNHSYNEQFF.

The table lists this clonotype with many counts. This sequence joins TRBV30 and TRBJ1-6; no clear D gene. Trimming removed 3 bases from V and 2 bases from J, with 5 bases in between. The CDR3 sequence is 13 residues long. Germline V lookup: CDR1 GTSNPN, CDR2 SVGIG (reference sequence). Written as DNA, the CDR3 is TGTGCCTGGAGCGTGGCCTATAATTCACCCCTCCACTTT. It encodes CAWSVAYNSPLHF.

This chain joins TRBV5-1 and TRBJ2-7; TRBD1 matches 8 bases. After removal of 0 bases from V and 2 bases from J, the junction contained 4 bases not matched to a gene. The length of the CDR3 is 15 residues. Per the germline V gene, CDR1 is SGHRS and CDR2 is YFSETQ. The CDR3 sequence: CASSLVDRGPYEQYF. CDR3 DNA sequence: TGCGCCAGCAGCTTGGTAGACAGGGGACCCTACGAGCAGTACTTC.

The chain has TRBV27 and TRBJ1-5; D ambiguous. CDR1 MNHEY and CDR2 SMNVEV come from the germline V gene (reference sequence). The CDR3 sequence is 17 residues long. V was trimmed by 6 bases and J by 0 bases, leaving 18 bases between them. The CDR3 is CASRALRSPASNQPQHF. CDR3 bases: TGTGCCAGCAGAGCGCTGAGGTCCCCTGCTAGCAATCAGCCCCAGCATTTT.

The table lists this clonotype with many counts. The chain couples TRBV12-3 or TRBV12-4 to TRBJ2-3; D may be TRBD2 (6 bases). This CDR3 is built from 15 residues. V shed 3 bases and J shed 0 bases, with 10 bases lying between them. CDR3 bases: TGTGCCAGCAGTTTTTTGGGGGGTAGCACAGATACGCAGTATTTT. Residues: CASSFLGGSTDTQYF.

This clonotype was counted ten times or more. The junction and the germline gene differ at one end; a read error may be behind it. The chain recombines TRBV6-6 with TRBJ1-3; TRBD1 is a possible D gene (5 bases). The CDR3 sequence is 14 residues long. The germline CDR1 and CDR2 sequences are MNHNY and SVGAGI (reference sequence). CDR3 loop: CASSPGLQGTTIYF. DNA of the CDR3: TGTGCCAGCAGCCCGGGACTACAAGGAACCACCATATATTTT.

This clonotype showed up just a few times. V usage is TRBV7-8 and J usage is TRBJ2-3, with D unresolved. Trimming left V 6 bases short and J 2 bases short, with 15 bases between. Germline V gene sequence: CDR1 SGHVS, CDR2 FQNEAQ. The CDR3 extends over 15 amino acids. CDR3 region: CASSADVANTDTQYF. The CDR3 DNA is TGTGCCAGCAGTGCCGATGTGGCAAACACAGATACGCAGTATTTT.

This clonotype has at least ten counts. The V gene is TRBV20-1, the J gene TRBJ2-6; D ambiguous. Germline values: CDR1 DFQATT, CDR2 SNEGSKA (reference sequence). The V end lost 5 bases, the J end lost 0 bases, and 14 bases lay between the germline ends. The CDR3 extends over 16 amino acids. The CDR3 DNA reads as TGCAGTGCTGAACAGCATTTCTTCTCTGGGGCCAACGTCCTGACTTTC. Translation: CSAEQHFFSGANVLTF.

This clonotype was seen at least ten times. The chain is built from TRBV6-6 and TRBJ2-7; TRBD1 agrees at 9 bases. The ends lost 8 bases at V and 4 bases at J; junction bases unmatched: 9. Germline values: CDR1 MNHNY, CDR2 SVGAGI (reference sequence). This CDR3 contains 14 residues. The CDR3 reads CASQRDRERYEQYF. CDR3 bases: TGTGCCAGCCAAAGGGACAGGGAAAGGTACGAGCAGTACTTC.

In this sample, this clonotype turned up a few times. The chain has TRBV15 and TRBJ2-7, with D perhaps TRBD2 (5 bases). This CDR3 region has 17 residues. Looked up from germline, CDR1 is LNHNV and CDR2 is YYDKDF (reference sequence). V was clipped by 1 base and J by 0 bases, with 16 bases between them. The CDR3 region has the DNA TGTGCCACCAGCAGAGCTCCGCCTGGTAGCGACTCCTACGAGCAGTACTTC. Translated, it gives CATSRAPPGSDSYEQYF.

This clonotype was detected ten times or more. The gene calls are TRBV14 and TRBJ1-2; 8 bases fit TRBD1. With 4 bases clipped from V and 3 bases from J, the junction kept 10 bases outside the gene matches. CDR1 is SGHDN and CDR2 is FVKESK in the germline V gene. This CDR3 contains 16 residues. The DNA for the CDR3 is TGTGCCAGCAGCCCGTACCGCGGACAGGGAGACTATGGCTACACCTTC. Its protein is CASSPYRGQGDYGYTF. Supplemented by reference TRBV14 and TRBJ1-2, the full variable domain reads EAGVTQFPSHSVIEKGQTVTLRCDPISGHDNLYWYRRVMGKEIKFLLHFVKESKQDESGMPNNRFLAERTGGTYSTLKVQPAELEDSGVYFCASSPYRGQGDYGYTFGSGTRLTVV.

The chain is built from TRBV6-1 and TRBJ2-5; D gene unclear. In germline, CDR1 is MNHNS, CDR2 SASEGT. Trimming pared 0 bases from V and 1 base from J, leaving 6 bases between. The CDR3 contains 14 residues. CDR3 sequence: CASSEALAQETQYF. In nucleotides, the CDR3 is TGTGCCAGCAGTGAAGCGCTCGCCCAAGAGACCCAGTACTTC.

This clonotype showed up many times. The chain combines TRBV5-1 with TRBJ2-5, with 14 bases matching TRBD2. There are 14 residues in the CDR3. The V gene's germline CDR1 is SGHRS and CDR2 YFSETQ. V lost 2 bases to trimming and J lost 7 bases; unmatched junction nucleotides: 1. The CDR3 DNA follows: TGCGCCAGCAGCTTAGGGACTAGCGGGGGGACCCAGTACTTC. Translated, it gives CASSLGTSGGTQYF.

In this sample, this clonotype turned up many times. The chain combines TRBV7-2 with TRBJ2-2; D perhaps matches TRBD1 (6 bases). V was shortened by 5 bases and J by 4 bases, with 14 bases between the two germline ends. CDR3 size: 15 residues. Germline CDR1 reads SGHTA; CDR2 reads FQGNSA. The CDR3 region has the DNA TGTGCCAGCAGCGCATACAGGGTCGGCACCGGGGAGCTGTTTTTT. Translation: CASSAYRVGTGELFF. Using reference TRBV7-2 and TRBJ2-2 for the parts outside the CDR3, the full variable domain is GAGVSQSPSNKVTEKGKDVELRCDPISGHTALYWYRQSLGQGLEFLIYFQGNSAPDKSGLPSDRFSAERTGGSVSTLTIQRTQQEDSAVYLCASSAYRVGTGELFFGEGSRLTVL.

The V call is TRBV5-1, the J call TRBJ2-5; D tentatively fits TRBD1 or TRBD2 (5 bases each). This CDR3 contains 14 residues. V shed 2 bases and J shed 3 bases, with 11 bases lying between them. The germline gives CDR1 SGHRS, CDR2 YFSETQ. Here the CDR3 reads CASSFRDQKETQYF. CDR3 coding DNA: TGCGCCAGCAGCTTCAGGGACCAAAAAGAGACCCAGTACTTC.